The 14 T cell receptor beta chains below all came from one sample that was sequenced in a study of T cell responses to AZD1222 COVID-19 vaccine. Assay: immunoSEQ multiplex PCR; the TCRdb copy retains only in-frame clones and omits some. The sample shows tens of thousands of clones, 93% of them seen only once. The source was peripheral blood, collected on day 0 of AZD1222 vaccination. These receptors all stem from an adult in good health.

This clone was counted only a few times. CDR3 nucleotide sequence: TGTGCCACAGAAGCACAGGGCACTGAAGCTTTCTTT. Translation: CATEAQGTEAFF. The V and J genes are TRBV7-9 and TRBJ1-1; D is perhaps TRBD1 (6 bases). CDR3 length: 12 amino acids. Trimming removed 10 bases at V and 4 bases at J, with 13 bases between. Germline V lookup: CDR1 SEHNR, CDR2 FQNEAQ (reference sequence).

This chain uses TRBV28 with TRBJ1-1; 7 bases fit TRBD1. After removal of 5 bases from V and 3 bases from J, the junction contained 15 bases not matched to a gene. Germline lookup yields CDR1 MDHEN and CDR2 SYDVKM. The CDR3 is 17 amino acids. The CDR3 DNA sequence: TGTGCCAGCAGTCCCCGGGACAGAAGAGAGGCGGACACTGAAGCTTTCTTT. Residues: CASSPRDRREADTEAFF.

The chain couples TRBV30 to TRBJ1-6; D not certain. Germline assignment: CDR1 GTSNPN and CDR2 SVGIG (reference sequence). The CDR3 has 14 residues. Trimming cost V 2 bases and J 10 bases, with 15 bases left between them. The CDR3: CAWSFREATSPLHF. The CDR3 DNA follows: TGTGCCTGGAGTTTCCGGGAAGCAACCTCACCCCTCCACTTT.

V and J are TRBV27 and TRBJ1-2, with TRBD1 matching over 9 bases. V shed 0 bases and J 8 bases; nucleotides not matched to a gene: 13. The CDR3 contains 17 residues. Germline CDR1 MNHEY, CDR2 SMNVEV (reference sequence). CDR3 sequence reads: CASSLSPPRDRENGYTF. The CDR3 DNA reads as TGTGCCAGCAGTTTATCGCCCCCTCGGGACAGGGAGAACGGCTACACCTTC.

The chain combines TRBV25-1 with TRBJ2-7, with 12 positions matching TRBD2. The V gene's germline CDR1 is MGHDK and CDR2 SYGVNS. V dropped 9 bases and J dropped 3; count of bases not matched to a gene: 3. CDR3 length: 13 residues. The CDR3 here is CASRTSGVYEQYF. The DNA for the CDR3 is TGTGCCAGTAGGACTAGCGGGGTCTACGAGCAGTACTTC.

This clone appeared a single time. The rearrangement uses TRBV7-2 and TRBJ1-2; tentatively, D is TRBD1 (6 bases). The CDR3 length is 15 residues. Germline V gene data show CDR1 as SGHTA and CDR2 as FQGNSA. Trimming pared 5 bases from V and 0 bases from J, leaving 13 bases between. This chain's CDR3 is CASSAPGTTNYGYTF. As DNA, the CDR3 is TGTGCCAGCAGCGCGCCAGGGACAACTAACTATGGCTACACCTTC.

The CDR3 is CASSHSPIPRDLQETQYF. The DNA for the CDR3 is TGTGCCAGCAGCCATTCCCCTATCCCCAGGGACCTCCAAGAGACCCAGTACTTC. The chain uses TRBV14 and TRBJ2-5, with D perhaps being TRBD1 or TRBD2 (5 bases each). Looked up from germline, CDR1 is SGHDN and CDR2 is FVKESK. Trimming pared 3 bases from V and 1 base from J, leaving 21 bases between. The CDR3 totals 18 residues.

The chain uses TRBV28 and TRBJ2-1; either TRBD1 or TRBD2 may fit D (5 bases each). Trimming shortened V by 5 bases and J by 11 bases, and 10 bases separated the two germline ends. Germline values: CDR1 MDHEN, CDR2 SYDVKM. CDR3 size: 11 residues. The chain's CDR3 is CASSLGPKQFF. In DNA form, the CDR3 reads TGTGCCAGCAGTCTGGGACCGAAGCAGTTCTTC.

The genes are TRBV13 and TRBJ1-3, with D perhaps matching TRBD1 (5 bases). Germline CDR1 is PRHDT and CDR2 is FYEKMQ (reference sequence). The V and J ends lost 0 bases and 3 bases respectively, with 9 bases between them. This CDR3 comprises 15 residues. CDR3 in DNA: TGTGCCAGCAGCTTAGGGAAGGGGTATGGAAACACCATATATTTT. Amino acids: CASSLGKGYGNTIYF.

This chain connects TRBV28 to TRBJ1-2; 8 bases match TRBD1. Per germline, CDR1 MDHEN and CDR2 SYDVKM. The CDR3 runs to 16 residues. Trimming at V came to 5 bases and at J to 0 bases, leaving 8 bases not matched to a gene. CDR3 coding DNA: TGTGCCAGCAGTGCTATTCCAGGGGGCCCTAACTATGGCTACACCTTC. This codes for CASSAIPGGPNYGYTF.

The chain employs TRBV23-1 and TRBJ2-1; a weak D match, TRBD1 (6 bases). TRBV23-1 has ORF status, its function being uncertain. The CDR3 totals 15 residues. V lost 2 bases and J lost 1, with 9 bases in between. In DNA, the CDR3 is TGCGCCAGCAGTCAAGGCAGGGGTTCCTACAATGAGCAGTTCTTC. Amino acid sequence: CASSQGRGSYNEQFF.

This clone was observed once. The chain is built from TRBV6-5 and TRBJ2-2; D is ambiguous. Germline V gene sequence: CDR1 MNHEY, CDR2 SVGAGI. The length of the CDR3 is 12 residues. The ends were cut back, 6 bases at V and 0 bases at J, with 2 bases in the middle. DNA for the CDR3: TGTGCCAGCAGCCCGAACACCGGGGAGCTGTTTTTT. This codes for CASSPNTGELFF.

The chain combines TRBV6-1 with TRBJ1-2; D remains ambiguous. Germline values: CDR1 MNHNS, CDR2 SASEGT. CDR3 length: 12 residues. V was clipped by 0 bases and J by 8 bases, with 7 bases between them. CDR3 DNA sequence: TGTGCCAGCAGTGAAGCGCTTCAGGGCTACACCTTC. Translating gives CASSEALQGYTF.

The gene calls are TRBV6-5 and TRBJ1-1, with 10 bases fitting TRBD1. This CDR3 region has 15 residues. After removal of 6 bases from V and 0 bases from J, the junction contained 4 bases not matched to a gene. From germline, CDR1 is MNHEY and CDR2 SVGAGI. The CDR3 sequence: CASRRDRGLNTEAFF. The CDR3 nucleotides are TGTGCCAGCAGAAGGGACAGGGGCTTGAACACTGAAGCTTTCTTT.